Following are 19 T cell receptor beta chains from one sample sequenced in a study of T cells in Graves' hyperthyroidism and ophthalmopathy. Amplification of TCR beta CDR3 regions used RNA as the template. During a first-round RT-PCR of the TCR CDR3, the HTBI primer set was used. TCRdb used MiXCR to reprocess the multiplex PCR reads, holding one entry per CDR3 protein. The data hold more than 500,000 distinct CDR3 sequences, with about half observed a single time. Sequencing was carried out using peripheral blood or thyroid tissue (not recorded which). The origin of the receptors is an adult woman with Graves' disease, either hyperthyroidism or ophthalmopathy (not recorded which).

This clonotype was picked up many times. The chain combines TRBV9 with TRBJ1-2; D gene unclear. CDR1 and CDR2 (germline): SGDLS, YYNGEE. Trimming cost V 3 bases and J 6 bases, with 12 bases left between them. The CDR3 has 13 amino acids. The DNA of the CDR3 is TGTGCCAGCAGCGGTTCGACAAGGGATGGCTACACCTTC. Translating gives CASSGSTRDGYTF. Full variable domain (missing parts from reference TRBV9 and TRBJ1-2): DSGVTQTPKHLITATGQRVTLRCSPRSGDLSVYWYQQSLDQGLQFLIQYYNGEERAKGNILERFSAQQFPDLHSELNLSSLELGDSALYFCASSGSTRDGYTFGSGTRLTVV.

Many counts were recorded for this clonotype. The chain combines TRBV5-6 with TRBJ1-1; D call uncertain. Trimming cost V 4 bases and J 2 bases, with 15 bases left between them. The CDR3 has 15 residues. Germline lookup yields CDR1 SGHDT and CDR2 YYEEEE. The CDR3 DNA reads TGTGCCAGCAGCCCTTTCTCGAGAGAAAACACTGAAGCTTTCTTT. This encodes CASSPFSRENTEAFF.

This clonotype was recorded a few times. V is TRBV7-3 and J is TRBJ2-3; a possible D gene is TRBD2 (5 bases). Between the trimmed V and J ends, which lost 0 bases and 2 bases, there was a span of 9 bases. Germline lookup yields CDR1 SGHTA and CDR2 FQGTGA. CDR3 length: 15 residues. The CDR3 DNA is TGTGCCAGCAGCTTAACATACGGGGTCACAGATACGCAGTATTTT. Translated, it gives CASSLTYGVTDTQYF.

This rearrangement joins TRBV10-3 to TRBJ2-5; 11 positions agree with TRBD2. From germline, CDR1 is ENHRY and CDR2 SYGVKD. V shed 8 bases and J 5 bases; nucleotides not matched to a gene: 7. The CDR3 consists of 14 residues. This CDR3 reads CAIGASGRMETQYF. The CDR3 coding sequence is TGTGCCATCGGGGCTAGCGGGAGGATGGAGACCCAGTACTTC.

This clonotype was detected ten times or more. The rearrangement uses TRBV30 and TRBJ1-1, with D possibly being TRBD1 (6 bases). The V and J ends lost 4 bases and 2 bases respectively, with 11 bases between them. The CDR3 sequence is 13 residues long. Germline V gene data show CDR1 as GTSNPN and CDR2 as SVGIG (reference sequence). The CDR3 bases are TGTGCCTGGACGGACAGCGATAACACTGAAGCTTTCTTT. Amino acid sequence: CAWTDSDNTEAFF.

This clonotype appeared many times. This chain connects TRBV7-9 to TRBJ1-2; TRBD1 might be the D (5 bases). Per germline, CDR1 SEHNR and CDR2 FQNEAQ (reference sequence). Trimming shortened V by 1 base and J by 7 bases, and 13 bases separated the two germline ends. The CDR3 runs 14 residues. The CDR3 sequence: CASSLVRGIGGYTF. The CDR3 bases are TGTGCCAGCAGCTTAGTACGGGGGATCGGTGGCTACACCTTC. Drawing the rest from reference TRBV7-9 and TRBJ1-2, the complete variable domain is DTGVSQNPRHKITKRGQNVTFRCDPISEHNRLYWYRQTLGQGPEFLTYFQNEAQLEKSRLLSDRFSAERPKGSFSTLEIQRTEQGDSAMYLCASSLVRGIGGYTFGSGTRLTVV.

The chain recombines TRBV12-3 or TRBV12-4 with TRBJ1-3, with 9 bases identical to TRBD1. CDR3 length equals 15 residues. The V segment lost 6 bases and the J segment 2 bases; nucleotides outside the gene matches: 5. CDR3 sequence: CASSGTGSPGNTIYF. CDR3 DNA: TGTGCCAGCAGCGGGACAGGGAGTCCTGGAAACACCATATATTTT.

The chain is built from TRBV20-1 and TRBJ2-7, with D tentatively TRBD1 or TRBD2 (5 bases each). This CDR3 region has 14 residues. Germline values: CDR1 DFQATT, CDR2 SNEGSKA (reference sequence). Deletions cut 6 bases from V and 4 bases from J, with 19 bases between. DNA for the CDR3: TGCAGTGCGGGACGTGAGGGGCGCGGGTACGAGCAGTACTTC. It yields the protein CSAGREGRGYEQYF.

V gene TRBV11-2 combines with J gene TRBJ1-1, with TRBD1 as a possible D gene (5 bases). The V end was cut by 11 bases, the J end by 4 bases, with 14 bases between. Per the germline V gene, CDR1 is SGHAT and CDR2 is FQNNGV. The CDR3 length is 12 residues. The CDR3 coding sequence is TGTGCCGCCCGGGACCCGGGCACTGAAGCTTTCTTT. Protein product: CAARDPGTEAFF.

V gene TRBV5-5 combines with J gene TRBJ1-2; 9 nucleotides match TRBD1. Germline values: CDR1 SGHKS, CDR2 YYEKEE (reference sequence). J gave up 4 bases and V 3 bases, and 4 bases lay outside the gene matches. The length of the CDR3 is 14 residues. The CDR3 DNA sequence: TGTGCCAGCAGCTGGGGACAGGGTGTCTATGGCTACACCTTC. Translated, it gives CASSWGQGVYGYTF.

The rearrangement uses TRBV10-3 and TRBJ1-5; 11 bases are a match to TRBD1. With V trimmed by 6 bases and J by 0 bases, 7 bases remained unmatched. The CDR3 runs 17 residues. CDR1 ENHRY and CDR2 SYGVKD come from the germline V gene. Written as DNA, the CDR3 is TGTGCCATCAGCGGACAGGGGGCACATTATAGCAATCAGCCCCAGCATTTT. Protein product: CAISGQGAHYSNQPQHF.

This clonotype was seen a handful of times. V is TRBV27 and J is TRBJ1-2; TRBD1 is a possible D gene (5 bases). The germline V gene has CDR1 MNHEY and CDR2 SMNVEV (reference sequence). CDR3 length: 14 residues. The ends were cut back, 6 bases at V and 4 bases at J, with 15 bases in the middle. The CDR3 sequence is CASSWAGGSYGYTF. The CDR3 coding sequence is TGTGCCAGCAGCTGGGCCGGGGGGTCCTATGGCTACACCTTC.

This clonotype appeared a single time. The chain employs TRBV5-6 and TRBJ1-4, with D possibly matching TRBD1 (5 bases). Germline CDR1 and CDR2: SGHDT and YYEEEE. Trimming shortened V by 2 bases and J by 6 bases, and 8 bases separated the two germline ends. The CDR3 consists of 13 residues. CDR3 DNA sequence: TGTGCCAGCAGCTTCACACAGGATGAAAAACTGTTTTTT. Translated: CASSFTQDEKLFF.

The V and J genes are TRBV2 and TRBJ1-2, with TRBD1 identical over 10 bases. This CDR3 region has 14 residues. Germline trimming cut 9 bases from V and 6 bases from J; bases unmatched to any gene: 10. Germline assignment: CDR1 SNHLY and CDR2 FYNNEI. The CDR3 DNA follows: TGTGCCAGAACTGAGAGGGGGACAGGGGATGGCTACACCTTC. Protein: CARTERGTGDGYTF.

This clonotype showed up just a few times. J is TRBJ1-2 and V is TRBV10-3; perhaps TRBD1 as D (5 bases). There are 12 residues in the CDR3. Trimming removed 8 bases from V and 7 bases from J, with 14 bases in between. Germline CDR1 ENHRY, CDR2 SYGVKD. CDR3 protein: CAIEDTLSGYTF. In DNA form, the CDR3 reads TGTGCCATCGAGGACACATTGAGTGGCTACACCTTC.

A note on this clonotype: Relative to the germline gene, one junction end is altered; a read error may explain this. The chain combines TRBV5-1 with TRBJ1-3; 12 nucleotides match TRBD1. The germline CDR1 and CDR2 sequences are SGHRS and YFSETQ. The CDR3 has 17 amino acids. This CDR3 is CASSFTGTGGSGNTMYF. The CDR3 bases are TGCGCCAGCAGCTTTACCGGGACAGGGGGCTCCGGAAACACCATGTATTTT.

This clonotype was detected ten times or more. CDR3 sequence (DNA): TGCGCCAGCAGCCCCACAGCGGGAGGGCCCTACGAGCAGTACTTC. Encoded protein: CASSPTAGGPYEQYF. The gene calls are TRBV5-1 and TRBJ2-7; 10 bases agree with TRBD2. This CDR3 is built from 15 residues. CDR1 and CDR2 from the germline V gene are SGHRS and YFSETQ. V was clipped by 4 bases and J by 2 bases; unmatched bases: 6.

This clonotype was recorded many times. The V call is TRBV10-3, the J call TRBJ1-4; D uncertain. This CDR3 has 15 residues. The germline V gene has CDR1 ENHRY and CDR2 SYGVKD. V lost 0 bases to trimming and J lost 1 base, with 6 bases between them. The CDR3: CAISESARTNEKLFF. CDR3 bases: TGTGCCATCAGTGAGTCGGCCCGAACTAATGAAAAACTGTTTTTT.

The V call is TRBV7-2, the J call TRBJ1-4, with 7 bases aligning to TRBD1. Germline CDR1 and CDR2: SGHTA and FQGNSA. Germline trimming cut 4 bases from V and 11 bases from J; bases unmatched to any gene: 4. The CDR3 runs 12 residues. DNA for the CDR3: TGTGCCAGCAGCTCAACAGGGGACAAACTGTTTTTT. This gives the protein CASSSTGDKLFF.